Shown below are 28 T cell receptor beta chains from a single sample sequenced in a study of Graves' ophthalmopathy and Graves' hyperthyroidism. The authors amplified TCR beta CDR3 regions, and they did so from RNA transcripts for repertoire sequencing. In the first round, RT-PCR was carried out with HTBI primers, and a multiplex PCR formed the second round. TCRdb ran MiXCR on the multiplex PCR reads and lists one entry per CDR3 protein. The repertoire includes 500,000 to 600,000 distinct CDR3 sequences, approximately 35% of them detected once, and less than 4.5% sits in the top ten. Sequenced material: peripheral blood or thyroid tissue (not recorded which). The origin of the receptors is an adult man with Graves' hyperthyroidism.

V gene TRBV7-3 combines with J gene TRBJ1-3, with D unresolved. Trimming cost V 4 bases and J 4 bases, with 11 bases left between them. Germline V CDR1 and CDR2: SGHTA, FQGTGA. This CDR3 spans 14 amino acids. The CDR3, as DNA: TGTGCCAGCAGCTCGTACACGGAGGGAAACACCATATATTTT. It yields the protein CASSSYTEGNTIYF.

V is TRBV5-1 and J is TRBJ2-2; the D gene is possibly TRBD2 (5 bases). This CDR3 has 17 residues. Trimming pared 0 bases from V and 1 base from J, leaving 13 bases between. The germline gives CDR1 SGHRS, CDR2 YFSETQ. The DNA of the CDR3 is TGCGCCAGCAGCTTGGCGGTTTCCAGCGGGAACACCGGGGAGCTGTTTTTT. Encoded protein: CASSLAVSSGNTGELFF.

J is TRBJ2-7 and V is TRBV20-1; 8 bases match TRBD1. With V trimmed by 0 bases and J by 6 bases, 7 bases remained unmatched. The CDR3 has 14 amino acids. Germline V gene data show CDR1 as DFQATT and CDR2 as SNEGSKA (reference sequence). The CDR3 region has the DNA TGCAGTGCTAGAGAGGACAGGGCTGGGCGCGAGCAGTACTTC. Translation: CSAREDRAGREQYF.

To note about this clonotype: Its ends do not fully match the called genes, so a read error is possible. This chain joins TRBV7-2 and TRBJ2-2; D might be TRBD2 (5 bases). Germline V lookup: CDR1 SGHTA, CDR2 FQGNSA. CDR3 length: 11 amino acids. The CDR3 sequence: CASSLLGAAVF. The CDR3 coding sequence is TGTGCCAGCAGTCTCCTAGGAGCGGCTGTTTTT.

This clonotype showed up many times. The chain uses TRBV7-8 and TRBJ1-1, with D perhaps matching TRBD1 (5 bases). V was trimmed by 7 bases and J by 6 bases, leaving 15 bases between them. Germline values: CDR1 SGHVS, CDR2 FQNEAQ. The CDR3 length is 13 residues. CDR3: CASTSRGPPEAFF. DNA for the CDR3: TGTGCCAGCACTTCAAGGGGTCCGCCTGAAGCTTTCTTT.

This clonotype was detected only a few times. J is TRBJ2-6 and V is TRBV4-2; D unresolved. V gave up 0 bases and J gave up 2 bases, with 14 bases separating them. The CDR3 has 18 residues. Germline V gene data show CDR1 as LGHNA and CDR2 as YNFKEQ. The CDR3 DNA follows: TGTGCCAGCAGCCAAGATCCCGGTTTTCCGGCTGGGGCCAACGTCCTGACTTTC. Encoded protein: CASSQDPGFPAGANVLTF.

The chain couples TRBV7-2 to TRBJ1-3; D uncertain. Germline-derived CDR1 and CDR2 are SGHTA and FQGNSA. This CDR3 contains 20 residues. V dropped 2 bases and J dropped 0 bases, with 23 bases sitting between them. CDR3: CASSLNVGLRAPLSGNTIYF. In nucleotides, the CDR3 is TGTGCCAGCAGCTTAAACGTCGGGCTCCGGGCTCCTCTCTCTGGAAACACCATATATTTT. Full variable domain (outside the CDR3, taken from reference TRBV7-2 and TRBJ1-3): GAGVSQSPSNKVTEKGKDVELRCDPISGHTALYWYRQSLGQGLEFLIYFQGNSAPDKSGLPSDRFSAERTGGSVSTLTIQRTQQEDSAVYLCASSLNVGLRAPLSGNTIYFGEGSWLTVV.

There are a few counts of this clonotype. V is TRBV12-3 or TRBV12-4 and J is TRBJ1-2; D is uncertain. Trimming stripped 1 base from V and 2 bases from J, with 26 bases between. The CDR3 sequence is 20 residues long. The CDR3 region has the DNA TGTGCCAGCAGTTTAGTTGATAATGGTTGGCACCCAGAGTTAAACTATGGCTACACCTTC. Protein product: CASSLVDNGWHPELNYGYTF.

The V gene is TRBV29-1, the J gene TRBJ2-7; 8 bases map to TRBD1. V lost 7 bases to trimming and J lost 4 bases; unmatched junction nucleotides: 3. CDR1 is SQVTM, CDR2 ANQGSEA, per germline. The CDR3 has 11 residues. The CDR3 sequence is CSAGQVYEQYF. DNA for the CDR3: TGCAGCGCGGGACAGGTTTACGAGCAGTACTTC.

Many counts were recorded for this clonotype. The chain joins TRBV24-1 to TRBJ2-6; perhaps D is TRBD1 or TRBD2 (6 bases each). CDR1 and CDR2 from the germline V gene are KGHDR and SFDVKD. The V and J ends lost 3 bases and 4 bases respectively, with 12 bases between them. CDR3 size: 16 residues. The DNA for the CDR3 is TGTGCCACCAGTGATGTAACAGGGAGGGGGGCCAACGTCCTGACTTTC. This codes for CATSDVTGRGANVLTF.

The gene calls are TRBV7-6 and TRBJ2-5, with TRBD2 as a possible D gene (5 bases). V lost 1 base, J lost 4 bases, and 16 bases lay in between. Germline V gene lookup returns CDR1 SGHVS and CDR2 FNYEAQ. The CDR3 covers 16 residues. CDR3 amino acids: CASSLEAGLRIETQYF. The CDR3 DNA sequence: TGTGCCAGCAGCTTAGAGGCGGGCCTTAGGATAGAGACCCAGTACTTC.

This clonotype was recorded at least ten times. V gene TRBV7-8 combines with J gene TRBJ2-6; tentative D call: TRBD2 (5 bases). V lost 1 base and J lost 0, with 7 bases in between. CDR3 length: 16 residues. Germline V gene data show CDR1 as SGHVS and CDR2 as FQNEAQ. The CDR3 here is CASSLGRGSGANVLTF. The CDR3 DNA reads TGTGCCAGCAGCTTAGGTCGGGGCTCTGGGGCCAACGTCCTGACTTTC.

This clonotype has a count of ten or more. The V call is TRBV19, the J call TRBJ2-5, with D maybe TRBD1 (5 bases). CDR1 and CDR2 (germline): LNHDA, SQIVND (reference sequence). This CDR3 has 13 amino acids. V lost 8 bases and J 4 bases, leaving 14 bases between the germline ends. The CDR3 DNA reads as TGTGCCAGTGGGGCCAGGGCAGGAGAGACCCAGTACTTC. Translating gives CASGARAGETQYF.

This clonotype was seen many times. V and J are TRBV7-9 and TRBJ2-5, with D tentatively TRBD1 (6 bases). Germline CDR1 SEHNR, CDR2 FQNEAQ (reference sequence). This CDR3 spans 15 amino acids. The germline V and J ends were trimmed by 1 base and 2 bases, with 11 bases remaining between them. DNA for the CDR3: TGTGCCAGCAGCTTAGGGGAAGGGACACAAGAGACCCAGTACTTC. Encoded protein: CASSLGEGTQETQYF.

As to this clonotype: It may be a read error: a sequence one base away is much more abundant. The V call is TRBV9, the J call TRBJ2-2, with 8 nucleotides matching TRBD1. The ends lost 4 bases at V and 7 bases at J; junction bases unmatched: 9. This CDR3 comprises 15 residues. CDR1 and CDR2 (germline): SGDLS, YYNGEE. DNA of the CDR3: TGTGCCAGCAGCCTCGAGCAGGGGGCCGGCGGGGAGCTGTTTTTT. Translation gives CASSLEQGAGGELFF.

In its sample, this clonotype was seen a few times. The J gene is TRBJ1-1, the V gene TRBV12-3 or TRBV12-4; D ambiguous. Trimming cost V 6 bases and J 1 base, with 9 bases left between them. This CDR3 is built from 13 residues. The CDR3 DNA follows: TGTGCCAGCAGAGGACCGGGGAACACTGAAGCTTTCTTT. Translation: CASRGPGNTEAFF.

Ten or more counts support this clonotype. The rearrangement links TRBV20-1 to TRBJ1-1; D is ambiguous. This CDR3 comprises 12 residues. Germline V CDR1 and CDR2: DFQATT, SNEGSKA (reference sequence). Trimming stripped 3 bases from V and 1 base from J, with 6 bases between. The CDR3 DNA sequence: TGCAGTGCTAGGGGTGGGAACACTGAAGCTTTCTTT. It specifies CSARGGNTEAFF.

The chain employs TRBV12-3 or TRBV12-4 and TRBJ1-5; D is possibly TRBD1 (5 bases). V was pared by 8 bases and J by 6 bases, with 14 bases between. The CDR3 runs 13 residues. The CDR3 DNA reads as TGTGCCAGCGGAGGGCAGGGTTTTCAGCCCCAGCATTTT. Protein product: CASGGQGFQPQHF.

This clonotype occurred a few times. A junction boundary mismatches the germline segment, possibly from a read error. The gene calls are TRBV14 and TRBJ1-2; D remains ambiguous. The CDR3 runs 12 residues. Germline V CDR1 and CDR2: SGHDN, FVKESK. The CDR3 sequence is CASSPTNYGHTF. In nucleotides, the CDR3 is TGTGCCAGCAGCCCAACTAACTATGGCCACACCTTC.

Only a few counts were recorded for this clonotype. The chain couples TRBV7-8 to TRBJ1-1; D uncertain. The V and J ends lost 4 bases and 0 bases respectively, with 9 bases between them. Germline V CDR1 and CDR2: SGHVS, FQNEAQ. The CDR3 runs 14 residues. Here the CDR3 reads CASSSPNMNTEAFF. The CDR3, as DNA: TGTGCCAGCAGCTCACCAAATATGAACACTGAAGCTTTCTTT.

Of note for this clonotype: A much larger clone is a single base away; this may be a read error. Given the absence of the conserved phenylalanine or tryptophan at the CDR3 end, a read error is likely. The genes are TRBV19 and TRBJ1-5; D is perhaps TRBD1 (6 bases). The germline V gene has CDR1 LNHDA and CDR2 SQIVND (reference sequence). Trimming shortened V by 7 bases and J by 4 bases, and 14 bases separated the two germline ends. The CDR3 sequence is 14 residues long. In nucleotides, the CDR3 is TGTGCCAGTACCATAGGACAGTTAAATCAGCCCCAGCATTCT. This translates into CASTIGQLNQPQHS.

The DNA of the CDR3 is TGTGCCAGCAGTGAATTTACAGGACCCTATAATTCACCCCTCCACTTT. Protein: CASSEFTGPYNSPLHF. The V call is TRBV6-5, the J call TRBJ1-6; D may be TRBD1 (5 bases). Between the trimmed V and J ends, which lost 5 bases and 2 bases, there was a span of 13 bases. The germline V gene has CDR1 MNHEY and CDR2 SVGAGI. This CDR3 comprises 16 residues.

The chain recombines TRBV7-9 with TRBJ2-5, with D possibly called TRBD1 or TRBD2 (5 bases each). CDR1 is SEHNR, CDR2 FQNEAQ, per germline (reference sequence). CDR3 length equals 13 residues. Trimming left V 6 bases short and J 4 bases short, with 12 bases between. The CDR3 loop reads CASRTAGGETQYF. As DNA, the CDR3 is TGTGCCAGCAGAACCGCTGGGGGAGAGACCCAGTACTTC.

The gene calls are TRBV19 and TRBJ2-7; D might be TRBD1 or TRBD2, each matching 5 bases. The CDR3 spans 15 residues. Germline V gene lookup returns CDR1 LNHDA and CDR2 SQIVND (reference sequence). Trimming shortened V by 0 bases and J by 5 bases, and 14 bases separated the two germline ends. CDR3: CASSIDVAGADEQYF. CDR3 nucleotides: TGTGCCAGTAGTATAGATGTGGCCGGGGCCGACGAGCAGTACTTC.

Comment on this clonotype: In this CDR3 the conserved last residue, phenylalanine or tryptophan, is missing, so a read error is likely. The limits of the CDR3 on the DNA are not certain, so only TCRdb's listed CDR3 is given. The rearrangement joins TRBV2 to TRBJ1-2; the table assigns TRBD1, which was not confirmed against the DNA. The CDR3 spans 12 amino acids, including both terminal residues. The V gene's germline CDR1 is SNHLY and CDR2 FYNNEI. CDR3: CATQQGSYGYIS.

This clonotype was counted at least ten times. The rearrangement links TRBV7-8 to TRBJ1-1, with TRBD1 matching over 9 bases. V trimming: 6 bases; J trimming: 0 bases; junction bases outside the gene matches: 8. The CDR3 contains 16 residues. The germline CDR1 and CDR2 sequences are SGHVS and FQNEAQ. CDR3 loop: CASSLQGAGMNTEAFF. Here the CDR3 DNA reads TGTGCCAGCAGTCTACAGGGGGCAGGAATGAACACTGAAGCTTTCTTT.

With respect to this clonotype: This may arise from a read error, as a much more abundant clone is one base away. The V gene is TRBV6-5, the J gene TRBJ1-5; D is unclear. Germline V CDR1 and CDR2: MNHEY, SVGAGI. The CDR3 runs to 14 residues. The CDR3 DNA is TGTGCCAGCAGTGAATCACGGAGCAGTCAGCCCCAGCATTTT. Translating it yields CASSESRSSQPQHF.

The CDR3 reads CASSLGQGTHYGYTF. CDR3 sequence (DNA): TGTGCCAGCAGCCTCGGGCAGGGCACCCACTATGGCTACACCTTC. This sequence joins TRBV5-4 and TRBJ1-2, with D perhaps TRBD1 (5 bases). V lost 4 bases and J lost 3, with 16 bases in between. The CDR3 has 15 amino acids. Germline CDR1 is SGHNT and CDR2 is YYREEE (reference sequence). The whole variable domain, filled in from reference TRBV5-4 and TRBJ1-2, reads ETGVTQSPTHLIKTRGQQVTLRCSSQSGHNTVSWYQQALGQGPQFIFQYYREEENGRGNFPPRFSGLQFPNYSSELNVNALELDDSALYLCASSLGQGTHYGYTFGSGTRLTVV.